Sequencing of this T cell receptor (beta chain) was carried out in a study of blood T cells in healthy people across ages. In its sample, this clonotype was seen a few times. Losses at the gene ends were 2 bases for V and 5 bases for J; bases not matched to a gene: 5. Per germline, CDR1 SGHRS and CDR2 YFSETQ. This CDR3 is built from 14 residues. With a J-beta primer mix and a sample-barcoded 5' primer, a second PCR ran 7 to 11 cycles. MiXCR was run by TCRdb on the 5' RACE reads, yielding one entry per CDR3 protein. The top ten hold 10% of the sample, which has more than 750,000 distinct CDR3 sequences, about 28% seen once. These data were also filed under a second study, of T cells of mothers and their children.

What was sequenced was blood. This receptor was identified in a middle-aged woman in good health. The rearrangement uses TRBV5-1 and TRBJ2-7; 9 bases match TRBD1. The CDR3 region has the DNA TGCGCCAGCAGCTTAACGACAGGGGGAGACGAGCAGTACTTC. Encoded protein: CASSLTTGGDEQYF.